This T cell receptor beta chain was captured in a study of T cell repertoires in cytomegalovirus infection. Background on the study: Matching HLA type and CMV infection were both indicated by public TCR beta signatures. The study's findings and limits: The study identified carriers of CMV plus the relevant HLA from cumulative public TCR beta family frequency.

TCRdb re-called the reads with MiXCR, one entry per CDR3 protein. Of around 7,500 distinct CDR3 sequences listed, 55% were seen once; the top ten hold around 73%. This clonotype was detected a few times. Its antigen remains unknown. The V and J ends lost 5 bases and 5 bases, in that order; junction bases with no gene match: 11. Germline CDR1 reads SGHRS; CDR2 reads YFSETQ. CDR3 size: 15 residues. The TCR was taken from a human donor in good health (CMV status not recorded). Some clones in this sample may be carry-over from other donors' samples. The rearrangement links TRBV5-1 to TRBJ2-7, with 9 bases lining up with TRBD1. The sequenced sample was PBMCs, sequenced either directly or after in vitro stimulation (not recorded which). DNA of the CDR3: TGCGCCAGCAGGATTGGGAACAGGGGGCGCGACGAGCAGTACTTC. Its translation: CASRIGNRGRDEQYF.